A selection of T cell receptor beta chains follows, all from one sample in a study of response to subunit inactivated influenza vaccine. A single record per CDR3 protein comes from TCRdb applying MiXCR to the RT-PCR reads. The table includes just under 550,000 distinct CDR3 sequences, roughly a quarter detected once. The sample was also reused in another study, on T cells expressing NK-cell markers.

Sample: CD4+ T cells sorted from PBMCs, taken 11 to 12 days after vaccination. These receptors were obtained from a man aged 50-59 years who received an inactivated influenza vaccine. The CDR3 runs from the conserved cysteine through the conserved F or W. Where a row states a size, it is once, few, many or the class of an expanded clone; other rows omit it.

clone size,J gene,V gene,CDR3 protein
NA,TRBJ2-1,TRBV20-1,CSAREVGYSYNEQFF
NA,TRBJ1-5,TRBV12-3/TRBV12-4,CASSSDGPLLPQHF
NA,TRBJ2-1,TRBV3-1,CASSHFSLAGGEQFF
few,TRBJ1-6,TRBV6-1,CASSEEFWNSPLHF
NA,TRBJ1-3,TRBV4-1,CASSQAPISGNTIYF
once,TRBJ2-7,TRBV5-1,CASSLATGASYEQYF
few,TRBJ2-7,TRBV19,CASRGSRENRGEQYF
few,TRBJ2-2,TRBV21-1,CASSPSGRSGELFF
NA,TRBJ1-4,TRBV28,CASTPDNRGREKLFF
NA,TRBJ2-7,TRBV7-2,CASSSDHSFEQYF
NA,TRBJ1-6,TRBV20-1,CSARTGGINSPLHF
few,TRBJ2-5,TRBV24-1,CATSDPYEGGQETQYF
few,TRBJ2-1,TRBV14,CASSQGQGWYNEQFF
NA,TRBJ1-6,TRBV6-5,CASSYSTGRNSPLHF
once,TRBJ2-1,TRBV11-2,CASSHSYRGYYNEQFF
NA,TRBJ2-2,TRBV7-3,CASSPEGSSRGTGELFF
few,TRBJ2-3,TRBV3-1,CASSQDWGRETADTQYF
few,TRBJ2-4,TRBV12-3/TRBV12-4,CASSLGSVPGNIQYF
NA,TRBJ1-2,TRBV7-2,CASSLGGSAEKNYGYTF
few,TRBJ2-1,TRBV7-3,CASSLWLKKGQDSNNYNEQFF
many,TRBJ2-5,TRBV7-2,CASSLADREETQYF
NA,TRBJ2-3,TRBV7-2,CASSSGGFADTQYF
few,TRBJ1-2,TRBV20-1,CSAQRGGNYGYTF